The present T cell receptor (beta chain) was sequenced within a study of blood T cells in healthy people across ages. A sample-barcoded 5' primer and a J-beta primer mix were used in a second PCR of roughly 7 to 12 cycles. TCRdb passed the 5' RACE reads through MiXCR, listing each CDR3 protein once. This sample yields approximately 790,000 distinct CDR3 sequences, of which approximately 67% are seen a single time; 28% belongs to the top ten. Trimming shortened V by 4 bases and J by 6 bases, and 19 bases separated the two germline ends. CDR1 and CDR2 (germline): SGHTA, FQGNSA. This CDR3 is built from 15 residues.

The gene calls are TRBV7-2 and TRBJ2-7, with D perhaps matching TRBD2 (7 bases). The sequence came from a man aged 25-45 years in good health. Sequencing was done on a sample of blood. The CDR3 nucleotides read TGTGCCAGCAGCTCGAGCTGGGGGGGGCACCGCGAGCAGTACTTC. Its translation: CASSSSWGGHREQYF.